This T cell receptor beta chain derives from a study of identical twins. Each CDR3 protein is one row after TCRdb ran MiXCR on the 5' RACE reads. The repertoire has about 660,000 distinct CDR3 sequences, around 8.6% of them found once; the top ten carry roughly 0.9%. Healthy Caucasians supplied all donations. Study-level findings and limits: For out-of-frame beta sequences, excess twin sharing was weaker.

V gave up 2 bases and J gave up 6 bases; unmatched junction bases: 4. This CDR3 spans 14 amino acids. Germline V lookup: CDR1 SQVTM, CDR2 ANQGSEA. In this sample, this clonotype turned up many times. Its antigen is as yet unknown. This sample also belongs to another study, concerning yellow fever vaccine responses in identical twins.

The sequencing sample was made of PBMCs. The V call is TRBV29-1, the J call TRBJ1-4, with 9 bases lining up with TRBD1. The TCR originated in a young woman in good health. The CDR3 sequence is CSVESGQGDEKLFF. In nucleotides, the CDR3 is TGCAGCGTTGAATCGGGACAGGGAGATGAAAAACTGTTTTTT.